The 27 T cell receptor beta chains listed next were all sequenced from one sample in a study of molecular identifiers for immune sequencing clone quantification. TCRdb ran MiXCR on the PCR reads and lists one entry per CDR3 protein. Here the sample spans more than 450,000 distinct CDR3 sequences, about a fifth being singletons. The source material was naive CD8+ T cells from blood, with Jurkat cell RNA spiked in. Subset of the sample: FACS-sorted CD8+CD4-CCR7+CD45RA+ naive T cells. The receptor source for this set is a human donor in good health. Some libraries in this study had Jurkat cell RNA spiked in.

V and J are TRBV27 and TRBJ1-4; 9 nucleotides agree with TRBD1. The ends lost 5 bases at V and 8 bases at J; junction bases unmatched: 9. The CDR3 covers 15 residues. Germline loops: CDR1 MNHEY, CDR2 SMNVEV (reference sequence). The DNA for the CDR3 is TGTGCCAGCAGTCCACTCGGGACAGGGAGGGAAAAACTGTTTTTT. Encoded protein: CASSPLGTGREKLFF.

This clonotype was recorded at least ten times. The chain uses TRBV29-1 and TRBJ2-3; a possible D gene is TRBD2 (6 bases). The V end was cut by 7 bases, the J end by 6 bases, with 14 bases between. The CDR3 has 12 amino acids. Germline V gives CDR1 SQVTM, CDR2 ANQGSEA. Written as DNA, the CDR3 is TGCAGCGGGGGCGGGACCTCGGATACGCAGTATTTT. It yields the protein CSGGGTSDTQYF.

This clonotype showed up many times. The genes are TRBV27 and TRBJ1-5; D possibly corresponds to TRBD1 (6 bases). V lost 5 bases, J lost 6 bases, and 17 bases lay in between. CDR3 length equals 15 residues. The germline CDR1 and CDR2 sequences are MNHEY and SMNVEV (reference sequence). The CDR3, as DNA: TGTGCCAGCAGTCTAACTACAGGGCCGGGTCAGCCCCAGCATTTT. Translating gives CASSLTTGPGQPQHF.

This clonotype was detected ten times or more. V usage is TRBV7-2 and J usage is TRBJ2-3, with 12 bases identical to TRBD2. The CDR3 covers 16 residues. The germline V gene encodes CDR1 SGHTA and CDR2 FQGNSA. J gave up 3 bases and V 5 bases, and 6 bases lay outside the gene matches. CDR3 loop: CASSLTSGGFTDTQYF. The CDR3 region has the DNA TGTGCCAGCAGCCTGACTAGCGGGGGCTTTACAGATACGCAGTATTTT.

The gene calls are TRBV19 and TRBJ1-3; 8 bases align to TRBD1. J gave up 9 bases and V 7 bases, and 8 bases lay outside the gene matches. Per the germline V gene, CDR1 is LNHDA and CDR2 is SQIVND (reference sequence). This CDR3 is 13 amino acids long. CDR3 sequence: CASNLNRGVTIYF. The CDR3 DNA reads as TGTGCCAGTAACCTAAACAGGGGGGTCACCATATATTTT.

The chain employs TRBV20-1 and TRBJ2-2; possibly TRBD1 for D (7 bases). The CDR3 runs to 15 residues. The germline gives CDR1 DFQATT, CDR2 SNEGSKA (reference sequence). Trimming shortened V by 1 base and J by 5 bases, and 14 bases separated the two germline ends. The CDR3 bases are TGCAGTGCTAGAGTTGCAGGGGGGTCTACCGGGGAGCTGTTTTTT. It encodes CSARVAGGSTGELFF.

The J gene is TRBJ1-5, the V gene TRBV20-1; unclear D gene. Trimming cost V 3 bases and J 9 bases, with 24 bases left between them. This CDR3 has 16 amino acids. The germline CDR1 and CDR2 sequences are DFQATT and SNEGSKA (reference sequence). CDR3 DNA: TGCAGTGCTAGCCCCTTGGCCGGCCAGGTCGGGCGGCCCCAGCATTTT. Its protein product is CSASPLAGQVGRPQHF.

The chain uses TRBV12-3 or TRBV12-4 and TRBJ2-3, with a possible D match to TRBD2 (6 bases). There are 16 residues in the CDR3. V gave up 0 bases and J gave up 5 bases, with 15 bases separating them. The CDR3 region has the DNA TGTGCCAGCAGTTTAGCGGTGGCGGGGCCCTTAGATACGCAGTATTTT. This gives the protein CASSLAVAGPLDTQYF.

This clonotype was observed at least ten times. The chain employs TRBV15 and TRBJ2-3; D is unresolved. This CDR3 has 12 residues. The ends were cut back, 4 bases at V and 6 bases at J, with 8 bases in the middle. Germline V gene data show CDR1 as LNHNV and CDR2 as YYDKDF (reference sequence). This CDR3 is CATSTLEDTQYF. The CDR3 DNA sequence: TGTGCCACCAGCACCCTTGAGGATACGCAGTATTTT.

This clonotype has just a few counts. CDR3 protein: CASSLVRDRTNTEAFF. In nucleotides, the CDR3 is TGTGCCAGCAGCTTAGTACGCGACAGGACGAACACTGAAGCTTTCTTT. V and J are TRBV11-2 and TRBJ1-1; D perhaps matches TRBD1 (6 bases). Deletions cut 1 base from V and 1 base from J, with 13 bases between. The CDR3 sequence is 16 residues long. Germline CDR1 is SGHAT and CDR2 is FQNNGV. Supplemented by reference TRBV11-2 and TRBJ1-1, the full variable domain reads EAGVAQSPRYKIIEKRQSVAFWCNPISGHATLYWYQQILGQGPKLLIQFQNNGVVDDSQLPKDRFSAERLKGVDSTLKIQPAKLEDSAVYLCASSLVRDRTNTEAFFGQGTRLTVV.

This clonotype turned up a few times. This rearrangement joins TRBV5-6 to TRBJ1-4; 7 bases align to TRBD1. V trimming: 0 bases; J trimming: 4 bases; junction bases outside the gene matches: 6. The length of the CDR3 is 16 residues. Germline CDR1 SGHDT, CDR2 YYEEEE. The CDR3: CASSLAETGVNEKLFF. CDR3 nucleotide sequence: TGTGCCAGCAGCTTGGCCGAAACAGGGGTTAATGAAAAACTGTTTTTT.

This clonotype appeared many times. The chain employs TRBV12-3 or TRBV12-4 and TRBJ1-6; 9 positions match TRBD1. The CDR3 loop spans 15 amino acids. V shed 6 bases and J 10 bases; nucleotides not matched to a gene: 10. CDR3 bases: TGTGCCAGCAGCCTCACGGGACAGGGAGGGTCACCCCTCCACTTT. Protein product: CASSLTGQGGSPLHF.

The V call is TRBV3-1, the J call TRBJ2-5, with a possible D match to TRBD1 (7 bases). This CDR3 region has 16 residues. Germline V lookup: CDR1 LGHDT, CDR2 YNNKEL (reference sequence). V lost 3 bases and J lost 9, with 23 bases in between. CDR3 amino acids: CASSHRQGGLREAQYF. CDR3 in DNA: TGTGCCAGCAGCCACCGACAGGGCGGGCTCAGGGAGGCCCAGTACTTC.

V gene TRBV7-9 combines with J gene TRBJ2-1, with 10 positions matching TRBD1. The better agreement between TRBJ2-7 and the DNA end casts doubt on the J call. CDR1 is SEHNR and CDR2 is FQNEAQ in the germline V gene (reference sequence). The CDR3 spans 14 residues. CDR3 DNA sequence: TGTGCCAGCAGCCCGGGACAGGGGCGAGATGAGCAGTACTTC. Its protein product is CASSPGQGRDEQYF.

This clonotype was observed many times. J is TRBJ2-3 and V is TRBV19; D is ambiguous. CDR1 and CDR2 from the germline V gene are LNHDA and SQIVND (reference sequence). The CDR3 spans 14 residues. V was pared by 6 bases and J by 4 bases, with 14 bases between. CDR3 in amino acids: CASSPAPGADTQYF. The CDR3, as DNA: TGTGCCAGTAGCCCAGCCCCGGGCGCAGATACGCAGTATTTT.

The table lists this clonotype with a few counts. The chain links TRBV9 to TRBJ2-3; a weak D match, TRBD2 (6 bases). Germline V gives CDR1 SGDLS, CDR2 YYNGEE. V gave up 5 bases and J gave up 4 bases, with 11 bases separating them. This CDR3 is built from 13 residues. CDR3 sequence: CASSKTSPDTQYF. CDR3 coding DNA: TGTGCCAGCAGTAAAACTAGCCCAGATACGCAGTATTTT.

Concerning this clonotype: A much more abundant neighbour one base away suggests this may be a read error. The V gene is TRBV27, the J gene TRBJ2-2; D remains unclear. The CDR3 is 15 amino acids. Trimming left V 6 bases short and J 4 bases short, with 15 bases between. The V gene's germline CDR1 is MNHEY and CDR2 SMNVEV (reference sequence). The CDR3 is CASRLQQSVTGELFF. The CDR3 bases are TGTGCCAGCAGGTTACAACAGTCAGTCACCGGGGAGCTGTTTTTT.

The CDR3 region has the DNA TGTGCCAGCAGTTCGGGCAGGGCCTCTGGAAACACCATATATTTT. Translation gives CASSSGRASGNTIYF. This sequence joins TRBV6-5 and TRBJ1-3; TRBD1 might be the D (5 bases). This CDR3 contains 15 residues. Trimming pared 4 bases from V and 0 bases from J, leaving 10 bases between. CDR1 MNHEY and CDR2 SVGAGI come from the germline V gene.

In its sample, this clonotype was seen many times. J is TRBJ1-5 and V is TRBV30; D remains ambiguous. The ends were cut back, 0 bases at V and 3 bases at J, with 12 bases in the middle. The CDR3 has 15 amino acids. Germline V lookup: CDR1 GTSNPN, CDR2 SVGIG (reference sequence). The CDR3 nucleotides read TGTGCCTGGAGTGTCGCGGGGTGGAACAATCAGCCCCAGCATTTT. Translating gives CAWSVAGWNNQPQHF.

In its sample, this clonotype was seen a few times. This chain joins TRBV15 and TRBJ2-3; D might be TRBD1 (6 bases). The CDR3 has 16 amino acids. Germline CDR1 reads LNHNV; CDR2 reads YYDKDF (reference sequence). V lost 1 base to trimming and J lost 0 bases, with 11 bases between them. The chain's CDR3 is CATSRGVGQSTDTQYF. The DNA of the CDR3 is TGTGCCACCAGCAGAGGCGTCGGACAGAGCACAGATACGCAGTATTTT.

The chain links TRBV11-3 to TRBJ2-2; TRBD2 agrees at 8 bases. The CDR3 spans 16 residues. V was pared by 5 bases and J by 2 bases, with 7 bases of the junction left unmatched. The V gene's germline CDR1 is SGHNT and CDR2 YENEEA. The CDR3 DNA reads TGTGCCAGCAGCCCCTCGGGGGGGCGAAACACCGGGGAGCTGTTTTTT. Translating gives CASSPSGGRNTGELFF.

The rearrangement uses TRBV19 and TRBJ1-1; TRBD1 is a possible D gene (5 bases). Germline V gene data show CDR1 as LNHDA and CDR2 as SQIVND (reference sequence). The CDR3 covers 13 residues. Deletions cut 8 bases from V and 1 base from J, with 11 bases between. The CDR3 DNA sequence: TGTGCCAGTCGAACTCAGGGGAACACTGAAGCTTTCTTT. It translates to CASRTQGNTEAFF. Looking up the rest from reference TRBV19 and TRBJ1-1 gives the full variable domain: DGGITQSPKYLFRKEGQNVTLSCEQNLNHDAMYWYRQDPGQGLRLIYYSQIVNDFQKGDIAEGYSVSREKKESFPLTVTSAQKNPTAFYLCASRTQGNTEAFFGQGTRLTVV.

This clonotype was detected a few times. The genes are TRBV7-9 and TRBJ2-1; 8 bases match TRBD2. The CDR3 loop spans 17 amino acids. V was clipped by 5 bases and J by 0 bases; unmatched bases: 9. CDR1 is SEHNR, CDR2 FQNEAQ, per germline (reference sequence). Here the CDR3 reads CASSIGLAGSSYNEQFF. The CDR3 DNA reads TGTGCCAGCAGCATTGGACTAGCCGGGAGCTCCTACAATGAGCAGTTCTTC.

Comments on this clonotype: One base away lies a much larger clone, so this may be a sequencing read error. The J gene is TRBJ1-5, the V gene TRBV4-1; a weak D match, TRBD1 (5 bases). The CDR3 length is 16 residues. Germline assignment: CDR1 MGHRA and CDR2 YSYEKL. The CDR3: CASSQVETVYNRPQHF. CDR3 nucleotide sequence: TGCGCCAGCAGCCAAGTTGAGACAGTCTACAATCGGCCCCAGCATTTT.

V usage is TRBV4-1 and J usage is TRBJ1-4; D gene unclear. The germline V and J ends were trimmed by 9 bases and 9 bases, with 17 bases remaining between them. CDR3 length: 13 amino acids. The germline V gene encodes CDR1 MGHRA and CDR2 YSYEKL. CDR3 in DNA: TGCGCCAGTTCGGACGGACGAAATAAAAAACTGTTTTTT. Translated, it gives CASSDGRNKKLFF.

This clonotype was detected ten times or more. The chain recombines TRBV5-1 with TRBJ2-5; D unresolved. V was pared by 6 bases and J by 2 bases, with 11 bases between. The CDR3 sequence is 13 residues long. CDR1 and CDR2 from the germline V gene are SGHRS and YFSETQ. CDR3 residues: CASTMDAQETQYF. CDR3 bases: TGCGCCAGCACCATGGACGCGCAAGAGACCCAGTACTTC.

The table lists this clonotype with a few counts. This chain links TRBV6-2 or TRBV6-3 with TRBJ2-2; TRBD2 matches at 12 bases. CDR3 length: 17 amino acids. Looked up from germline, CDR1 is MNHEY and CDR2 is SVGEGT. V shed 5 bases and J 1 base; nucleotides not matched to a gene: 5. Here the CDR3 reads CASSPRTSGMNTGELFF. The CDR3 nucleotides read TGTGCCAGCAGTCCCAGGACTAGCGGGATGAACACCGGGGAGCTGTTTTTT.